This entry concerns a single TCR beta chain. Its antigen target is currently unknown. No base-level quality is on record; no much larger clone is a single base apart. Each clonotype received, on average, 10x coverage in deep resolution sequencing performed on a MiSeq, where the target depth lay between 1 in 1 million and 1 in 200,000 T cells. TCR beta libraries were generated with the immunoSEQ hsTCRB Kit. The study's processing was this. Data were analyzed with ImmunoSEQ Data Assistant and ImmunoSEQ Analyzer, with V, D and J genes assigned per IMGT definitions. Clonality, which ranges from 0 to 1, was calculated by subtracting the normalized Shannon entropy of productive rearrangement frequencies from one. Public clonotype analysis was restricted to overrepresented clonotypes comprising at least 0.05% of each patient's repertoire. Roughly 12 age-matched healthy donor repertoires from immuneACCESS were used as controls for clonality. TCRdb re-hosts the immuneACCESS table, in-frame sequences only. Its copies lack some clones; in the studies checked, an unresolved V gene accounts for under half of them, and the cause for the rest is not known. V and J calls plus clone size are reproduced from that table; the DNA served to infer D and trimming. The sample table lists more than 75,000 clones, approximately 77% of them with a count of one. Around 23% of the sample lies in the top ten.

The data were obtained in a study of cytotoxic CD8 clonotypes in ibrutinib-treated CLL (dated by TCRdb to the early 2020s). Background on the whole study: In this cohort, approximately 14 patients were treatment-naive and approximately twelve were relapsed/refractory, while about 17 had unmutated IGHV. Responses were partial in some 24 patients and complete in 2; after median approximately 66 months follow-up, about 14 stayed in remission and 12 progressed. Patients were still on ibrutinib when every remission and progressive disease sample was collected. Of the 80 to 95 participants in the trial, approximately 26 had longitudinal samples available. Cryopreserved peripheral blood mononuclear cells were obtained prior to treatment, at the time of response, and at either disease progression or sustained remission. The response samples were drawn at a median of approximately twelve months into treatment, with a range of about 6 to 36 months. On average, each sample yielded around 250,000 productive templates and tens of thousands of productive rearrangements.

Broad study findings and their caveats: Sampling times were not matched between patients in sustained remission and patients whose disease was progressing, and lymph node repertoires were not examined. Baseline clonality was found to be higher than that of age-matched healthy donors and was strongly correlated with circulating CD8+ T-cell counts. Public clonotypes were rare and either shrank or stayed stable during treatment, and the rise in clonality at ibrutinib response reflected expansion of private clonotypes. Clonality rose at ibrutinib response, remained stable during sustained remission, and dropped back toward baseline at progression.

CDR1 and CDR2, looked up from the germline V gene, are SGHRS and YFSETQ. Between the V and J ends, shortened by 2 bases and 6 bases respectively, the junction contains 11 bases. The CDR3 sequence holds 13 residues, the cysteine and phenylalanine included. CDR3 DNA only is kept here, 39 bases in frame from base 1. The time point tag for this specimen amounts to: around 25 months on ibrutinib. For TCR beta library preparation, 2 to 2.5 micrograms of genomic DNA were isolated from cryopreserved PBMCs. Longitudinal blood samples from CLL patients on ibrutinib monotherapy underwent high-throughput TCR beta sequencing. Patients were enrolled in a phase 2 open-label single-center ibrutinib monotherapy trial.

The material sequenced was PBMCs, taken after 24 months of ibrutinib treatment. This clonotype was sampled from a human donor with chronic lymphocytic leukemia. The chain links TRBV5-1 with TRBJ1-1, with the D gene call left open. The sequence in DNA is TGCGCCAGCAGCTTAGGTCCCAGCCCTGAAGCTTTCTTT. Translation gives CASSLGPSPEAFF.